Detailed here is one T cell receptor (beta chain). This record belongs to a study of blood T cell repertoires in COVID-19. Background on the study: Sites across the United States, Italy and Spain contributed samples from acute and convalescent COVID-19. In each case, the material was cDNA or gDNA derived from T cells, B-cell-depleted T cells, or PBMCs.

The CDR3 contains 13 residues. The germline V gene encodes CDR1 SGHTA and CDR2 FQGTGA. The V end was cut by 6 bases, the J end by 4 bases, with 7 bases between. The Seattle patients joined while their infection was active and were tracked longitudinally afterward. As processed by the authors: Reference gene primer amplification yielded estimated nucleated cell counts. This table comes from immunoSEQ multiplex PCR, and its TCRdb copy is limited to in-frame clones, with some not included. The V and J calls and clone size come from that table; D and trimming were worked out from the DNA. The sample contains about 150,000 clones, approximately 85% of which appear only once.

J is TRBJ1-6 and V is TRBV7-3; D remains unclear. The source is a man aged 55 to 70 with COVID-19, enrolled during active disease. The sequencing sample was made of peripheral blood. CDR3 sequence: CASRTAYNSPLHF. CDR3 nucleotides: TGTGCCAGCAGAACCGCGTATAATTCACCCCTCCACTTT.